Sequencing of this TCR beta chain was carried out in a study of blood T cell repertoires in COVID-19. TCRdb's copy holds only in-frame clones and misses some; the assay was immunoSEQ multiplex PCR. The data contain 65,000 or so clones, 65% to 85% of them singletons. V was clipped by 1 base and J by 6 bases, with 16 bases between them. The CDR3 runs 16 residues. Germline CDR1 and CDR2: SGHVS and FNYEAQ. The J gene is TRBJ2-1, the V gene TRBV7-6; no firm D call. Sequencing was performed on peripheral blood. This TCR was sampled from a human donor in a cohort sampled during active COVID-19. In DNA, the CDR3 is TGTGCCAGCAGCTTAGTTTCGTCAGAATTCTTCAATGAGCAGTTCTTC. Translating it yields CASSLVSSEFFNEQFF.